The 16 T cell receptor beta chains below come from one sample, sequenced in a study of CD8+CD57+ T cells in acquired aplastic anemia. Genomic DNA served as template for TCR beta VDJ and CDR3 profiling. TCRdb reprocessed the reads with MiXCR, giving one entry per CDR3 protein. This table has roughly 120,000 distinct CDR3 sequences, 55% to 70% appearing once. Patients sequenced had flow cytometry evidence of CD8+CD57+ cell expansion. Sequencing input: sorted CD4+, CD8+, or CD8+CD57+ T cells (not recorded which) from PBMCs. Receptors were obtained from a human donor with aplastic anemia.

This clonotype has a count of ten or more. The chain uses TRBV5-1 and TRBJ2-2, with D unclear. The CDR3 has 12 residues. Germline V lookup: CDR1 SGHRS, CDR2 YFSETQ. V gave up 2 bases and J gave up 7 bases, with 6 bases separating them. CDR3 sequence reads: CASSFGGGELFF. The CDR3 coding sequence is TGCGCCAGCAGCTTCGGTGGCGGGGAGCTGTTTTTT.

This clonotype has only a few counts. The chain is built from TRBV29-1 and TRBJ2-3; D possibly corresponds to TRBD2 (6 bases). Germline V gives CDR1 SQVTM, CDR2 ANQGSEA. V was clipped by 7 bases and J by 2 bases, with 7 bases between them. This CDR3 spans 11 amino acids. This CDR3 reads CSGGTTDTQYF. The CDR3 bases are TGCAGCGGCGGGACCACAGATACGCAGTATTTT.

This clonotype was observed at least ten times. The chain has TRBV6-6 and TRBJ2-5; 10 nucleotides line up with TRBD1. The CDR3 contains 13 residues. Germline CDR1 reads MNHNY; CDR2 reads SVGAGI (reference sequence). Trimming took 4 bases from V and 7 from J; bases not matched to a gene: 3. CDR3 region: CASSWTGGGTQYF. Written as DNA, the CDR3 is TGTGCCAGCAGTTGGACAGGGGGAGGGACCCAGTACTTC.

The gene calls are TRBV2 and TRBJ2-4; D is uncertain. Germline V lookup: CDR1 SNHLY, CDR2 FYNNEI. CDR3 size: 14 residues. The germline V and J ends were trimmed by 5 bases and 0 bases, with 8 bases remaining between them. Here the CDR3 reads CASSFHRAKNIQYF. The CDR3 DNA reads TGTGCCAGCAGTTTTCACCGAGCCAAAAACATTCAGTACTTC.

V gene TRBV20-1 combines with J gene TRBJ2-5, with TRBD2 matching over 9 bases. This CDR3 contains 14 residues. V gave up 2 bases and J gave up 3 bases; unmatched junction bases: 4. Germline assignment: CDR1 DFQATT and CDR2 SNEGSKA (reference sequence). CDR3 in DNA: TGCAGTGCTAGACAAATAGCGGGGGAAGAGACCCAGTACTTC. Translation: CSARQIAGEETQYF.

The table lists this clonotype with a few counts. This chain joins TRBV24-1 and TRBJ2-3; D is unclear. Germline loops: CDR1 KGHDR, CDR2 SFDVKD. This CDR3 region has 11 residues. The V end was cut by 1 base, the J end by 6 bases, with 1 base between. CDR3 sequence reads: CATSDFDTQYF. In DNA form, the CDR3 reads TGTGCCACCAGTGATTTTGATACGCAGTATTTT.

This clonotype has ten or more counts. This sequence joins TRBV5-1 and TRBJ2-7, with a weak D call TRBD1 (6 bases). The V gene's germline CDR1 is SGHRS and CDR2 YFSETQ. V was trimmed by 3 bases and J by 3 bases, leaving 13 bases between them. The CDR3 consists of 14 residues. The CDR3 coding sequence is TGCGCCAGCAGCTGGATGGACAGAGGCTACGAGCAGTACTTC. Residues: CASSWMDRGYEQYF.

The table lists this clonotype with many counts. This rearrangement joins TRBV12-5 to TRBJ2-7, with 11 bases matching TRBD1. CDR1 is LGHNT, CDR2 FRNRAP, per germline. The CDR3 is 17 amino acids. J was trimmed by 2 bases and V by 1 base; bases with no gene match: 7. This CDR3 reads CASGLAKGQGAAYEQYF. The DNA of the CDR3 is TGTGCTAGTGGTTTGGCAAAAGGACAGGGGGCCGCCTACGAGCAGTACTTC. Full variable domain (outside the CDR3, taken from reference TRBV12-5 and TRBJ2-7): DARVTQTPRHKVTEMGQEVTMRCQPILGHNTVFWYRQTMMQGLELLAYFRNRAPLDDSGMPKDRFSAEMPDATLATLKIQPSEPRDSAVYFCASGLAKGQGAAYEQYFGPGTRLTVT.

This clonotype occurred a few times. The chain recombines TRBV20-1 with TRBJ2-7; D is undetermined. Germline CDR1 is DFQATT and CDR2 is SNEGSKA (reference sequence). This CDR3 comprises 12 residues. V was pared by 3 bases and J by 0 bases, with 6 bases between. CDR3 region: CSASSSSYEQYF. The CDR3, as DNA: TGCAGTGCTAGTTCCAGCTCCTACGAGCAGTACTTC.

This clonotype was found a few times. A much larger clone differs from this one at a single base, so this may be a read error. CDR3 residues: CASSSVTGMEDTQYF. As DNA, the CDR3 is TGTGCCAGCAGTTCCGTTACCGGGATGGAAGATACGCAGTATTTT. The chain uses TRBV11-1 and TRBJ2-3; weak D call: TRBD2 (5 bases). The ends were cut back, 6 bases at V and 5 bases at J, with 18 bases in the middle. CDR3 size: 15 residues. Germline CDR1 is SGHAT and CDR2 is FQDESV (reference sequence). The complete variable domain, with remaining parts taken from reference TRBV11-1 and TRBJ2-3, reads EAEVAQSPRYKITEKSQAVAFWCDPISGHATLYWYRQILGQGPELLVQFQDESVVDDSQLPKDRFSAERLKGVDSTLKIQPAELGDSAMYLCASSSVTGMEDTQYFGPGTRLTVL.

This clonotype was observed at least ten times. The genes are TRBV15 and TRBJ1-1; 9 bases map to TRBD1. This CDR3 has 16 residues. Germline assignment: CDR1 LNHNV and CDR2 YYDKDF (reference sequence). Trimming removed 8 bases from V and 0 bases from J; junction bases left unmatched: 10. In nucleotides, the CDR3 is TGTGCCACCGGATCCACGCGGACAGGGGTGAACACTGAAGCTTTCTTT. Its protein is CATGSTRTGVNTEAFF.

This CDR3 is CASSSRASGTDTQYF. The CDR3 DNA reads as TGTGCCAGTAGTAGTAGGGCGAGCGGCACAGATACGCAGTATTTT. V usage is TRBV19 and J usage is TRBJ2-3; D is uncertain. The germline V gene has CDR1 LNHDA and CDR2 SQIVND (reference sequence). The CDR3 runs to 15 residues. V lost 4 bases, J lost 1 base, and 12 bases lay in between.

The V call is TRBV7-4, the J call TRBJ2-1; possible D gene TRBD1, 5 bases. Germline V gene sequence: CDR1 SGHVT, CDR2 SQSDAQ. The CDR3 spans 16 residues. Trimming removed 0 bases from V and 6 bases from J, with 15 bases in between. The CDR3 bases are TGTGCCAGCAGCTTAGCGGGTGGCAGGGTATTCAATGAGCAGTTCTTC. It specifies CASSLAGGRVFNEQFF.

The chain has TRBV5-5 and TRBJ2-7; D may be TRBD1 (6 bases). CDR3 length: 16 amino acids. Germline CDR1 SGHKS, CDR2 YYEKEE (reference sequence). Deletions cut 2 bases from V and 0 bases from J, with 15 bases between. CDR3 sequence reads: CASSLVPRGSSYEQYF. The CDR3 DNA reads as TGTGCCAGCAGCTTAGTGCCCAGGGGTTCCTCCTACGAGCAGTACTTC.

This clonotype was observed at least ten times. V is TRBV20-1 and J is TRBJ2-5, with TRBD2 as a possible D gene (7 bases). Germline V gene sequence: CDR1 DFQATT, CDR2 SNEGSKA (reference sequence). V shed 8 bases and J shed 5 bases, with 21 bases lying between them. This CDR3 spans 14 amino acids. The DNA of the CDR3 is TGCAGTCCCAAGATTGTAGGGGGGGCGGAGACCCAGTACTTC. Its protein product is CSPKIVGGAETQYF.

There are a few counts of this clonotype. This may arise from a read error, as a much more abundant clone is one base away. Given the absence of the conserved phenylalanine or tryptophan at the CDR3 end, a read error is likely. This chain uses TRBV4-1 with TRBJ2-5; possible D gene TRBD1, 6 bases. Deletions cut 1 base from V and 6 bases from J, with 9 bases between. CDR1 MGHRA and CDR2 YSYEKL come from the germline V gene. This CDR3 region has 13 residues. In nucleotides, the CDR3 is TGCGCCAGCAGCCAAGCCAGGGGTAAGACCCAGTACCTC. Translated: CASSQARGKTQYL.